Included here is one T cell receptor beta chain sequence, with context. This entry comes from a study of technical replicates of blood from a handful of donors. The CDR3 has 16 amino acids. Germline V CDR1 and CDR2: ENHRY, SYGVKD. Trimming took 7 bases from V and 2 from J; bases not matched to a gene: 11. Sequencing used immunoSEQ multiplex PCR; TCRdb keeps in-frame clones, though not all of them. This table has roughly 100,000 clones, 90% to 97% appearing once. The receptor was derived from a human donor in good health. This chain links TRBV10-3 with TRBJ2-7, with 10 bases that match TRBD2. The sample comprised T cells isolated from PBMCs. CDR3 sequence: CAITSLTGTSAYEQYF. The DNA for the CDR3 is TGTGCCATCACCTCCCTAACCGGGACTAGCGCCTACGAGCAGTACTTC.